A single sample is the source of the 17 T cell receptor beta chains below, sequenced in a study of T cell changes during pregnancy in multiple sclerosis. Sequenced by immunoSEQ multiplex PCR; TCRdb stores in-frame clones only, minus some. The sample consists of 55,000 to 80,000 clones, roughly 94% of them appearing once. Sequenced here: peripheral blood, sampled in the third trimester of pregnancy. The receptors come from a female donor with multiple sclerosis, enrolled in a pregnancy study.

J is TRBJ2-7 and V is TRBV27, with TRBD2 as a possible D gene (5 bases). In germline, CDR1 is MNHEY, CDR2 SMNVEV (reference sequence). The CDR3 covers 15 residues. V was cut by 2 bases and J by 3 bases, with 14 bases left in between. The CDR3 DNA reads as TGTGCCAGCAGTTTACGGGGATATGGATTCTACGAGCAGTACTTC. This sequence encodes CASSLRGYGFYEQYF.

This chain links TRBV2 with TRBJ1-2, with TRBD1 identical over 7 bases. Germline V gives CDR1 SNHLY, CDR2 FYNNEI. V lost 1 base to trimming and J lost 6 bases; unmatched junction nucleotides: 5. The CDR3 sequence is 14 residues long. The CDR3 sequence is CASSEGLQGNGYTF. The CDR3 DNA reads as TGTGCCAGCAGTGAAGGATTACAGGGGAATGGCTACACCTTC. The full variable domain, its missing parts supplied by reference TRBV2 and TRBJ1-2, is EPEVTQTPSHQVTQMGQEVILRCVPISNHLYFYWYRQILGQKVEFLVSFYNNEISEKSEIFDDQFSVERPDGSNFTLKIRSTKLEDSAMYFCASSEGLQGNGYTFGSGTRLTVV.

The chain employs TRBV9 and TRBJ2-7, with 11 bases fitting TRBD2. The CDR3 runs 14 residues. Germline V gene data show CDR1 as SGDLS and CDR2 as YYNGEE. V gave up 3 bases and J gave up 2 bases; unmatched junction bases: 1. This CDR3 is CASSETSGTYEQYF. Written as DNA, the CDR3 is TGTGCCAGCAGCGAGACTAGCGGGACCTACGAGCAGTACTTC.

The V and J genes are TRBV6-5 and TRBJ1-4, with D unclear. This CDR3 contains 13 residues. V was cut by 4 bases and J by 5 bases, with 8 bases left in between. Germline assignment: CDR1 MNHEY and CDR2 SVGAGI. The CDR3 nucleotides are TGTGCCAGCAGTTTTGGGCAGAATGAAAAACTGTTTTTT. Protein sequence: CASSFGQNEKLFF.

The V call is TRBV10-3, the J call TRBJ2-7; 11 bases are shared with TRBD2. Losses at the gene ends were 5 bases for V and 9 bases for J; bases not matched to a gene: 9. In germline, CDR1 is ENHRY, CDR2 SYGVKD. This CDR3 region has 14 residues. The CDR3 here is CAISPTSGDMVQYF. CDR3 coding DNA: TGTGCCATCAGTCCGACTAGCGGGGATATGGTGCAGTACTTC.

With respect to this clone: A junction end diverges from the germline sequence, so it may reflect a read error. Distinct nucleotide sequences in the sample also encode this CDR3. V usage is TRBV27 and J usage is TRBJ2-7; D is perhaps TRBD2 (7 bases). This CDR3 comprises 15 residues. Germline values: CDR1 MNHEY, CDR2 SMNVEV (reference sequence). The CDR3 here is CASRREGGQNYEQYF. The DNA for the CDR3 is TGTGCCAGCAGGAGGGAGGGGGGACAAAACTACGAGCAATACTTC.

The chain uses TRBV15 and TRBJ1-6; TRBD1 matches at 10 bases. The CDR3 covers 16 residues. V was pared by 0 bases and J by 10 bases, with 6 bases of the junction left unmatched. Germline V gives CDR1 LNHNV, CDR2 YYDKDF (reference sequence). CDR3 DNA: TGTGCCACCAGCAGAGAAGGCGACAGGGGGCAATCACCCCTCCACTTT. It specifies CATSREGDRGQSPLHF.

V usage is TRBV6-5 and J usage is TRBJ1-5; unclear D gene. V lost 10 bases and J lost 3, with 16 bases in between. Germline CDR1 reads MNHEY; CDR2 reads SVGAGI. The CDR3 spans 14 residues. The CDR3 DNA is TGTGCCACCTCTGCGAGAGGTCCCAATCAGCCCCAGCATTTT. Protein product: CATSARGPNQPQHF.

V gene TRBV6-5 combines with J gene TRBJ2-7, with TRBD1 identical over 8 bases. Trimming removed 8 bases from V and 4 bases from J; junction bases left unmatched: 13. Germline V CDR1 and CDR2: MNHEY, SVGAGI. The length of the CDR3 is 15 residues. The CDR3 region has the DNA TGTGCCAGCTTACCCGCAGGACAGGGAAGGTACGAGCAGTACTTC. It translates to CASLPAGQGRYEQYF.

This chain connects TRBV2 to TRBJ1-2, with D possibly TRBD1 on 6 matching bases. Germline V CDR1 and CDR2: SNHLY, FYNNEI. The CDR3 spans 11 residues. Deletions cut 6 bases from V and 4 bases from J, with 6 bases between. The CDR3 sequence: CASSRGYGYTF. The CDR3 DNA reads TGTGCCAGCAGCAGGGGCTATGGCTACACCTTC.

CDR3 sequence reads: CASGFLAGGNNEQFF. CDR3 coding DNA: TGTGCCAGCGGGTTCCTAGCGGGGGGGAACAATGAGCAGTTCTTC. This chain joins TRBV6-1 and TRBJ2-1; TRBD2 matches at 12 bases. The germline gives CDR1 MNHNS, CDR2 SASEGT. V was clipped by 8 bases and J by 5 bases; unmatched bases: 7. The CDR3 consists of 15 residues.

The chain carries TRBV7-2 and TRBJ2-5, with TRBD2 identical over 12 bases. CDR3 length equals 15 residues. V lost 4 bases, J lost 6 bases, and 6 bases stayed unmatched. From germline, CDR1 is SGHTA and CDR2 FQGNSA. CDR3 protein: CASSSLAGGLKTQYF. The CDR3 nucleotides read TGTGCCAGCAGCTCCCTAGCGGGGGGGCTAAAGACCCAGTACTTC.

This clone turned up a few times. In DNA form, the CDR3 reads TGCAGCGCGTACAGGGGGGAAACTGAAGCTTTCTTT. Protein sequence: CSAYRGETEAFF. This chain uses TRBV29-1 with TRBJ1-1, with 8 positions matching TRBD1. After removal of 7 bases from V and 5 bases from J, the junction contained 6 bases not matched to a gene. Per the germline V gene, CDR1 is SQVTM and CDR2 is ANQGSEA. CDR3 length equals 12 residues.

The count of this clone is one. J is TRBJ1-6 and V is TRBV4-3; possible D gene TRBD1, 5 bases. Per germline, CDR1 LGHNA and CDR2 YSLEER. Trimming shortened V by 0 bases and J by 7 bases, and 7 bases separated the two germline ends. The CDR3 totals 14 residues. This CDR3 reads CASSQDRANSPLHF. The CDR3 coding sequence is TGCGCCAGCAGCCAAGACAGGGCGAATTCACCCCTCCACTTT.

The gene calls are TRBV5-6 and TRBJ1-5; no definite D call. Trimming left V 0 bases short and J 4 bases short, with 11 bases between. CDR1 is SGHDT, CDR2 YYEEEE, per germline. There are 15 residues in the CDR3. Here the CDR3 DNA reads TGTGCCAGCAGCTTGGGGGCAGCTCTAAATCAGCCCCAGCATTTT. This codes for CASSLGAALNQPQHF.

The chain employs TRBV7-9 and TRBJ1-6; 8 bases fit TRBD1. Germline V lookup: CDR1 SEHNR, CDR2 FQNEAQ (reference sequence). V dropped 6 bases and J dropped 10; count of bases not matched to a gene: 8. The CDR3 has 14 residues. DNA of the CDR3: TGTGCCAGCAGTCGGGGACAGGTGGGCTCACCCCTCCACTTT. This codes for CASSRGQVGSPLHF.

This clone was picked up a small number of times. The CDR3 bases are TGTGCCAGCAGCTCCCCACCGGGGGGAACCTACGAGCAGTACTTC. It translates to CASSSPPGGTYEQYF. The chain combines TRBV7-2 with TRBJ2-7; 7 bases match TRBD2. V was clipped by 4 bases and J by 2 bases; unmatched bases: 8. The germline V gene encodes CDR1 SGHTA and CDR2 FQGNSA. The CDR3 has 15 residues. The entire variable domain, with the rest obtained from reference TRBV7-2 and TRBJ2-7, is as follows: GAGVSQSPSNKVTEKGKDVELRCDPISGHTALYWYRQSLGQGLEFLIYFQGNSAPDKSGLPSDRFSAERTGGSVSTLTIQRTQQEDSAVYLCASSSPPGGTYEQYFGPGTRLTVT.